This TCR beta chain was sequenced during a study of blood T cells in healthy people across ages (dated by TCRdb to 2013 to 2016). Notes on the research overall: In model experiments, roughly one uniquely barcoded TCR beta cDNA molecule per two T cells was captured by template switching. The study analyzed two additional independent replicas of 1 million unique cDNA reads from the same blood draw for two donors, one aged 18 to 30 and one aged 80 or older. To avoid experimental bias, donors of different ages were distributed randomly across sequencing lanes. Four age groups were formed from the donors: young (average approximately 15 years), middle-aged (approximately 40), aged (approximately 60) and long-lived (82). Age-related changes in TCR beta repertoire diversity were measured in the study by deep sequencing normalized with unique cDNA molecular identifiers.

On the study overall, not on this receptor specifically: There was a strong correlation between observed TCR beta diversity and the percentage of naive T cells measured by flow cytometry. Compared with the aged group, the long-lived group had more naive CD4+ T cells, fewer expanded clones and increased TCR diversity, a pattern suggesting age selection. Observed TCR beta diversity per million T cells fell roughly linearly with age, and a significant reduction was already apparent by age approximately 41. Estimates of total diversity based on one million sequenced T cells were regarded as lower bounds and as underestimates. Because profiling used bulk unsorted PBMCs, naive and antigen-experienced compartments could not be compared conclusively. The CMV infection status of donors was not known, potentially confounding age-related changes in expanded clonotypes.

Libraries were made using 5' RACE. The run used an Illumina HiSeq 2500. A second PCR of roughly 7 to 11 cycles was performed with a sample-barcoded 5' primer and a J-beta primer mix. A template-switch 5' adaptor carrying 12 random nucleotides introduced a unique molecular identifier onto each TCR beta cDNA molecule. Each sample yielded at least 3 million CDR3-containing paired-end reads. First-strand cDNA synthesis was performed from all RNA using the Mint cDNA synthesis kit, with priming by a TRBC-specific oligonucleotide. After uracil-DNA glycosylase treatment, a first 18-cycle PCR used universal primers M1SS and BC2_uni_R on all cDNA. Under the source paper's analysis protocol: Normalization of each sample was performed by random selection of 1 million high-quality reads, each carrying a distinct molecular identifier. Instead of being binned into consensus sequences, reads that shared molecular identifiers were thrown out. MiTCR, with a Q25 quality threshold and the strictest error-elimination algorithm, was used for CDR3 identification, clonotype clustering and error correction. A nonparametric unseen species model with Euler transformation was used to estimate lower-bound total TCR beta diversity. TCRdb reran the public reads through fastp at Q25 and MiXCR, keeping productive beta chains. Entries that share a CDR3 protein sequence are merged under the most common genes and DNA. TCRdb assigned the V and J calls; the authors' analysis was not used. Recorded for this sample are about 1,500,000 distinct CDR3 sequences; 28% of them occurred a single time. The ten biggest clones cover 6.5% to 8.5% of the sample.

Notes on this clonotype: Its specific antigen is unknown. The germline gene is not matched at one end of the junction; a read error may be the cause.

The CDR3 runs 15 amino acids, cysteine and phenylalanine included. Left in the record is the CDR3 DNA by itself, 45 bases read in frame from the first base. CDR1 SGHRS and CDR2 YFSETQ are derived from the germline V gene. The roughly 39 donors, aged about 6 to 95 years, were systemically healthy Caucasian individuals from Russia. Approximately 9 milliliters of peripheral blood were collected from each donor into EDTA-treated Vacutainer tubes. Ficoll-Paque density-gradient centrifugation was used to isolate PBMCs, with at least 7 million per sample. Total RNA, at least 6 micrograms per sample, was extracted from PBMCs with Trizol reagent. For every donor, flow cytometry on a PBMC aliquot measured the percentage of naive CD45RAhigh/CD27high T cells.

This receptor was obtained from a woman aged 25 to 45 in good health. The sequence joins TRBV5-1 to TRBJ2-2, and the D gene may be TRBD1, 5 bases matching. Input material: blood. The nucleotide sequence reads TGCGCCAGCAGATCATGGACAACGAACACCGGAGAGCTGTTTTTT. Its translation reads: CASRSWTTNTGELFF.